The 32 T cell receptor beta chains below were found in one sample sequenced in a study of T-cell memory formation after mild COVID-19. MiXCR, applied by TCRdb to the 5' RACE reads, yields one record per CDR3 protein. The sample holds about 450,000 distinct CDR3 sequences, 23% seen once. Sequenced material: PBMCs or a T cell subset sorted from them (not recorded which). These receptors came from an adult woman who had mild COVID-19 (a few samples of this study predate the infection). Cell type and time point are not known.

CDR3 region: CASSASTVWGGYTF. CDR3 bases: TGTGCCAGCAGCGCCTCGACAGTGTGGGGAGGCTACACCTTC. The V call is TRBV21-1, the J call TRBJ1-2; the table gives TRBD1 as D, unverified against the DNA. TRBV21-1 is tagged as a pseudogene. The CDR3 loop spans 14 amino acids.

V usage is TRBV6-2 or TRBV6-3 and J usage is TRBJ2-7; possibly TRBD1 or TRBD2 for D (5 bases each). CDR1 is MNHEY, CDR2 SVGEGT, per germline. Trimming shortened V by 0 bases and J by 6 bases, and 9 bases separated the two germline ends. The CDR3 runs 13 residues. The CDR3 is CASSYSSGAEQYF. The CDR3 nucleotides read TGTGCCAGCAGTTACTCATCCGGGGCCGAGCAGTACTTC.

The gene calls are TRBV11-3 and TRBJ2-1, with 7 bases aligning to TRBD2. The trim removed 2 bases at V and 0 bases at J, leaving 16 bases unmatched. Germline loops: CDR1 SGHNT, CDR2 YENEEA. The CDR3 has 20 amino acids. The CDR3 DNA follows: TGTGCCAGCAGCTTAAACAGGCTAGCGGCGCGATCTCTCTCCTACAATGAGCAGTTCTTC. The encoded protein is CASSLNRLAARSLSYNEQFF.

This clonotype was seen a handful of times. This rearrangement joins TRBV5-1 to TRBJ2-7, with 8 bases matching TRBD2. The germline V gene encodes CDR1 SGHRS and CDR2 YFSETQ. Trimming cost V 0 bases and J 5 bases; bases outside gene matches: 7. There are 15 residues in the CDR3. CDR3 residues: CASSLAAGLAHEQYF. The CDR3 nucleotides read TGCGCCAGCAGCTTGGCCGCCGGACTAGCCCACGAGCAGTACTTC.

This clonotype was found a few times. This chain uses TRBV19 with TRBJ2-1; 10 nucleotides agree with TRBD2. The CDR3 sequence is 15 residues long. Germline CDR1 is LNHDA and CDR2 is SQIVND (reference sequence). Trimming cost V 3 bases and J 6 bases; bases outside gene matches: 5. CDR3 loop: CASSIIAGGLNEQFF. The CDR3, as DNA: TGTGCCAGTAGTATCATAGCGGGAGGTCTCAATGAGCAGTTCTTC.

This chain connects TRBV12-3 or TRBV12-4 to TRBJ1-2; D is possibly TRBD1 (5 bases). The CDR3 runs to 13 residues. V shed 6 bases and J shed 8 bases, with 16 bases lying between them. This CDR3 reads CASSSRGREGYTF. CDR3 sequence (DNA): TGTGCCAGCAGCTCCCGGGGCCGAGAGGGCTACACCTTC.

The chain has TRBV7-9 and TRBJ2-5; D might be TRBD1 or TRBD2, each matching 6 bases. Trimming took off 4 bases at V and 1 base at J, with 13 bases between the two ends. In germline, CDR1 is SEHNR, CDR2 FQNEAQ (reference sequence). The CDR3 is made up of 15 amino acids. CDR3 in amino acids: CASSWDGGRQETQYF. Written as DNA, the CDR3 is TGTGCCAGCAGCTGGGACGGGGGCCGCCAAGAGACCCAGTACTTC.

The chain combines TRBV19 with TRBJ1-1, with D possibly TRBD1 on 6 matching bases. Germline V gene lookup returns CDR1 LNHDA and CDR2 SQIVND (reference sequence). V shed 5 bases and J shed 3 bases, with 10 bases lying between them. The CDR3 length is 13 residues. Here the CDR3 reads CASSEDRYTEAFF. The CDR3 nucleotides read TGTGCCAGTAGTGAAGACAGGTACACTGAAGCTTTCTTT.

The V call is TRBV18, the J call TRBJ2-3; possibly TRBD1 or TRBD2 for D (5 bases each). Germline lookup yields CDR1 KGHSH and CDR2 LQKENI. Trimming stripped 4 bases from V and 2 bases from J, with 16 bases between. The CDR3 totals 16 residues. The CDR3 is CASSLSPRGTTDTQYF. As DNA, the CDR3 is TGTGCCAGCTCACTTAGCCCGCGTGGGACCACAGATACGCAGTATTTT.

This clonotype was detected only a few times. The V and J genes are TRBV6-1 and TRBJ2-1; TRBD2 is a possible D gene (6 bases). CDR3 length: 16 amino acids. Per germline, CDR1 MNHNS and CDR2 SASEGT. The V gene lost 3 bases and the J gene lost 5 bases, with 17 bases spanning the gap. The CDR3 reads CASSERQRANHNEQFF. The CDR3 DNA reads as TGTGCCAGCAGTGAGAGGCAGCGGGCTAACCACAATGAGCAGTTCTTC.

This clonotype has only a few counts. The chain is built from TRBV12-3 or TRBV12-4 and TRBJ1-4; TRBD1 might be the D (5 bases). The ends were cut back, 6 bases at V and 6 bases at J, with 14 bases in the middle. The CDR3 has 14 residues. CDR3 sequence reads: CASRPRALDEKLFF. As DNA, the CDR3 is TGTGCCAGCAGGCCCAGGGCTCTCGATGAAAAACTGTTTTTT.

The chain couples TRBV20-1 to TRBJ2-2, with TRBD1 matching over 7 bases. The CDR3 length is 17 residues. Trimming at V came to 1 base and at J to 4 bases, leaving 12 bases not matched to a gene. Germline CDR1 and CDR2: DFQATT and SNEGSKA (reference sequence). The CDR3 coding sequence is TGCAGTGCTAGAGGTGGCGACAGGGTCCGATTCACCGGGGAGCTGTTTTTT. The encoded protein is CSARGGDRVRFTGELFF.

V and J are TRBV12-3 or TRBV12-4 and TRBJ1-1; no clear D gene. Trimming cost V 7 bases and J 1 base, with 7 bases left between them. CDR3 length equals 12 residues. This CDR3 reads CASKVGNTEAFF. CDR3 nucleotides: TGTGCCAGCAAAGTAGGGAACACTGAAGCTTTCTTT.

The genes are TRBV4-1 and TRBJ2-5; TRBD1 aligns across 7 bases. The CDR3 length is 16 residues. The V and J ends lost 1 base and 2 bases, in that order; junction bases with no gene match: 7. Germline lookup yields CDR1 MGHRA and CDR2 YSYEKL. The CDR3 coding sequence is TGCGCCAGCAGCCAAGGGTGGACAGGTGCGCAAGAGACCCAGTACTTC. It yields the protein CASSQGWTGAQETQYF.

This clonotype has more than one count but fewer than ten. V and J are TRBV24-1 and TRBJ1-2; possibly TRBD1 for D (6 bases). Trimming pared 4 bases from V and 9 bases from J, leaving 14 bases between. CDR1 and CDR2 (germline): KGHDR, SFDVKD. The CDR3 spans 13 residues. In nucleotides, the CDR3 is TGTGCCACCAGTGAGGGGACACCATCGCGCTACACCTTC. Its translation is CATSEGTPSRYTF.

This clonotype was observed a handful of times. The V gene is TRBV7-9, the J gene TRBJ2-3; the D is unclear. V shed 4 bases and J shed 9 bases, with 17 bases lying between them. This CDR3 is 14 amino acids long. Looked up from germline, CDR1 is SEHNR and CDR2 is FQNEAQ (reference sequence). For the CDR3, the DNA is TGTGCCAGCAGCTCCCCCGACCACGAGGCAACGCAGTATTTT. Protein product: CASSSPDHEATQYF.

This clonotype was counted at least ten times. The CDR3, as DNA: TGCAGCGTTGCACCAGGGGGCGCGGACGAGCAGTACTTC. Translated, it gives CSVAPGGADEQYF. This chain links TRBV29-1 with TRBJ2-7; 8 bases align to TRBD1. Germline CDR1 is SQVTM and CDR2 is ANQGSEA. V lost 4 bases, J lost 5 bases, and 7 bases stayed unmatched. The CDR3 has 13 residues.

The chain couples TRBV7-9 to TRBJ1-2, with a possible D match to TRBD1 (5 bases). CDR1 is SEHNR and CDR2 is FQNEAQ in the germline V gene (reference sequence). There are 13 residues in the CDR3. Deletions cut 9 bases from V and 0 bases from J, with 11 bases between. CDR3 in amino acids: CASTGTANYGYTF. CDR3 coding DNA: TGTGCCAGTACCGGGACGGCTAACTATGGCTACACCTTC.

This chain joins TRBV6-2 or TRBV6-3 and TRBJ2-1; 11 bases agree with TRBD2. The germline CDR1 and CDR2 sequences are MNHEY and SVGEGT. V shed 6 bases, J shed 2 bases, and the junction held 6 bases outside the gene matches. This CDR3 has 16 residues. DNA of the CDR3: TGTGCCAGCAGCGAGACTAGCGGGAAGACCTACAATGAGCAGTTCTTC. Translating it yields CASSETSGKTYNEQFF.

In its sample, this clonotype was seen a few times. The rearrangement links TRBV10-3 to TRBJ1-2; TRBD1 is a possible D gene (6 bases). V lost 8 bases and J lost 0, with 16 bases in between. The CDR3 runs 15 residues. Germline values: CDR1 ENHRY, CDR2 SYGVKD. As DNA, the CDR3 is TGTGCCATCGTCGGGGGCCCGGGGACTAACTATGGCTACACCTTC. This sequence encodes CAIVGGPGTNYGYTF.

The rearrangement joins TRBV5-1 to TRBJ2-4, with 13 bases identical to TRBD2. The V and J ends lost 4 bases and 2 bases, in that order; junction bases with no gene match: 9. Per the germline V gene, CDR1 is SGHRS and CDR2 is YFSETQ. The CDR3 extends over 18 amino acids. CDR3 in amino acids: CASSPPGLAGSSKNIQYF. The CDR3 DNA reads as TGCGCCAGCAGCCCCCCGGGACTAGCGGGGTCTTCCAAAAACATTCAGTACTTC.

CDR3 in DNA: TGTGCCTGCACACTGGGACAGGGCCTTGGAAACACCATATATTTT. It specifies CACTLGQGLGNTIYF. This rearrangement joins TRBV30 to TRBJ1-3; 9 bases fit TRBD1. CDR1 GTSNPN and CDR2 SVGIG come from the germline V gene (reference sequence). After removal of 6 bases from V and 3 bases from J, the junction contained 9 bases not matched to a gene. The CDR3 contains 15 residues.

This clonotype turned up a few times. V is TRBV5-1 and J is TRBJ1-5; 7 positions agree with TRBD1. Germline CDR1 and CDR2: SGHRS and YFSETQ. V dropped 2 bases and J dropped 3; count of bases not matched to a gene: 5. The CDR3 extends over 15 amino acids. CDR3 loop: CASSLNGQDNQPQHF. The CDR3 DNA sequence: TGCGCCAGCAGCTTAAACGGACAGGACAATCAGCCCCAGCATTTT.

The CDR3 region is CASSPGQGNSGANVLTF. In DNA form, the CDR3 reads TGTGCCAGCAGCCCCGGACAGGGAAACTCTGGGGCCAACGTCCTGACTTTC. The chain has TRBV9 and TRBJ2-6, with TRBD1 matching over 8 bases. The ends lost 4 bases at V and 0 bases at J; junction bases unmatched: 6. The CDR3 contains 17 residues. From germline, CDR1 is SGDLS and CDR2 YYNGEE.

This clonotype has a handful of counts. The chain couples TRBV7-9 to TRBJ1-1, with D perhaps TRBD1 (6 bases). V lost 5 bases and J 1 base, leaving 11 bases between the germline ends. The germline gives CDR1 SEHNR, CDR2 FQNEAQ (reference sequence). This CDR3 is built from 14 residues. The CDR3, as DNA: TGTGCCAGCAGCCCAGGGGTCCCGAACACTGAAGCTTTCTTT. Its translation is CASSPGVPNTEAFF.

The chain recombines TRBV20-1 with TRBJ2-3, with 10 bases that match TRBD2. Per the germline V gene, CDR1 is DFQATT and CDR2 is SNEGSKA (reference sequence). J gave up 3 bases and V 5 bases, and 5 bases lay outside the gene matches. CDR3 length equals 14 residues. Here the CDR3 DNA reads TGCAGTGCTCACCGGACTAGCGGTACAGATACGCAGTATTTT. It encodes CSAHRTSGTDTQYF.

This clonotype was observed at least ten times. The chain has TRBV4-1 and TRBJ1-4, with TRBD1 identical over 7 bases. CDR3 size: 15 residues. V was clipped by 0 bases and J by 10 bases; unmatched bases: 8. Germline values: CDR1 MGHRA, CDR2 YSYEKL. The CDR3: CASSQDQGTVSKLFF. CDR3 coding DNA: TGCGCCAGCAGCCAAGATCAGGGGACAGTTTCAAAACTGTTTTTT.

This clonotype was observed a handful of times. The chain employs TRBV5-1 and TRBJ2-1; perhaps D is TRBD1 or TRBD2 (5 bases each). This CDR3 contains 16 residues. CDR1 is SGHRS and CDR2 is YFSETQ in the germline V gene. The V gene lost 0 bases and the J gene lost 9 bases, with 19 bases spanning the gap. The DNA for the CDR3 is TGCGCCAGCAGCTTGGGGGGTGTGAGAGGGGCCGGTGAGCAGTTCTTC. Its protein product is CASSLGGVRGAGEQFF.

The chain links TRBV5-1 to TRBJ2-3; D is unresolved. CDR3 length equals 14 residues. Germline V gene sequence: CDR1 SGHRS, CDR2 YFSETQ. V was trimmed by 1 base and J by 4 bases, leaving 10 bases between them. CDR3 nucleotides: TGCGCCAGCAGCTTGCGGCCCTACGCAGATACGCAGTATTTT. It yields the protein CASSLRPYADTQYF.

The chain combines TRBV12-3 or TRBV12-4 with TRBJ2-1, with a possible D match to TRBD2 (5 bases). Deletions cut 6 bases from V and 8 bases from J, with 20 bases between. This CDR3 region has 15 residues. This CDR3 reads CASRSTLAGGYEQFF. For the CDR3, the DNA is TGTGCCAGCAGATCCACCCTAGCAGGAGGCTATGAGCAGTTCTTC.

This clonotype has only a few counts. The J gene is TRBJ2-7, the V gene TRBV5-5, with TRBD2 identical over 7 bases. The CDR3 is 14 residues long. With V trimmed by 4 bases and J by 4 bases, 8 bases remained unmatched. CDR1 SGHKS and CDR2 YYEKEE come from the germline V gene (reference sequence). DNA for the CDR3: TGTGCCAGCAGCCACTCCCAGGGAGGGTACGAGCAGTACTTC. Translating gives CASSHSQGGYEQYF.

This clonotype was observed a few times. The chain uses TRBV12-3 or TRBV12-4 and TRBJ1-2; the D is unclear. Trimming stripped 0 bases from V and 6 bases from J, with 8 bases between. CDR3 length: 13 amino acids. The CDR3 reads CASSLASRDGYTF. The DNA for the CDR3 is TGTGCCAGCAGTTTAGCGAGTAGAGATGGCTACACCTTC.